Listed below are T cell receptor beta chains from one sample, sequenced in a study of blood T cell repertoires in COVID-19. Libraries were prepared by immunoSEQ multiplex PCR; TCRdb keeps only in-frame clonotypes and omits some of them. The sample records about 180,000 clones, more than 75% being singletons. The source material was peripheral blood. The receptors come from a woman in her 70s with COVID-19, enrolled during active disease. Both conserved end residues are part of each CDR3. The order of the fields is J gene, clone size, V gene, D gene, CDR3 DNA, CDR3 protein. The D gene is left open where the match is weak. Size values are once, few and many counts, or a class for expanded clones, and some rows have none.

j_gene: TRBJ1-4; abundance: .; v_gene: TRBV24-1; d_gene: .; CDR3nt: TGTGCCACCAGTGATCCGGGAGTCCCTGAAAAACTGTTTTTT; CDR3aa: CATSDPGVPEKLFF
j_gene: TRBJ1-5; abundance: .; v_gene: TRBV5-4; d_gene: TRBD1; CDR3nt: TGTGCCAGCAGCTTCCACGGGACAGGAAATCAGCCCCAGCATTTT; CDR3aa: CASSFHGTGNQPQHF
j_gene: TRBJ1-5; abundance: .; v_gene: TRBV30; d_gene: TRBD1; CDR3nt: TGTGCCTGGAGTCCGCAGGGGGCGCATCAGCCCCAGCATTTT; CDR3aa: CAWSPQGAHQPQHF
j_gene: TRBJ2-6; abundance: .; v_gene: TRBV19; d_gene: .; CDR3nt: TGTGCCAGTACCACCACCCACAGCTCTGGGGCCAACGTCCTGACTTTC; CDR3aa: CASTTTHSSGANVLTF
j_gene: TRBJ1-4; abundance: .; v_gene: TRBV5-1; d_gene: .; CDR3nt: TGCGCCAGCAGCTTGGGGGGGCGGCGAGAAAAACTGTTTTTT; CDR3aa: CASSLGGRREKLFF
j_gene: TRBJ2-5; abundance: .; v_gene: TRBV18; d_gene: TRBD1; CDR3nt: TGTGCCAGCTCGGGACAGGGTCCTTTCGAGACCCAGTACTTC; CDR3aa: CASSGQGPFETQYF
j_gene: TRBJ1-1; abundance: .; v_gene: TRBV25-1; d_gene: TRBD1; CDR3nt: TGTGCCAGCAGCCCCTATTCGGGACAGCTGAACACTGAAGCTTTCTTT; CDR3aa: CASSPYSGQLNTEAFF
j_gene: TRBJ2-5; abundance: once; v_gene: TRBV5-6; d_gene: .; CDR3nt: TGTGCCAGCAGCACCCTCGGAGGGCAAGAGACCCAGTACTTC; CDR3aa: CASSTLGGQETQYF
j_gene: TRBJ2-5; abundance: .; v_gene: TRBV5-4; d_gene: .; CDR3nt: TGTGCCAGCAGCTTGGTTGTCTCTAGGAGTTTAGAGACCCAGTACTTC; CDR3aa: CASSLVVSRSLETQYF
j_gene: TRBJ2-5; abundance: .; v_gene: TRBV19; d_gene: .; CDR3nt: TGTGCCAGTACGGGGAGGACTCCAGAGACCCAGTACTTC; CDR3aa: CASTGRTPETQYF
j_gene: TRBJ1-2; abundance: .; v_gene: TRBV5-1; d_gene: TRBD1; CDR3nt: TGCGCCAGCAGCTTCGGACAGGTCTATGGCTACACCTTC; CDR3aa: CASSFGQVYGYTF
j_gene: TRBJ2-1; abundance: .; v_gene: TRBV30; d_gene: .; CDR3nt: TGTGCCTGGAGTGAACGGAGCTCCTACAATGAGCAGTTCTTC; CDR3aa: CAWSERSSYNEQFF
j_gene: TRBJ1-5; abundance: once; v_gene: TRBV19; d_gene: .; CDR3nt: TGTGCCAGTAGTATGGCAGATCGCAATCAGCCCCAGCATTTT; CDR3aa: CASSMADRNQPQHF
j_gene: TRBJ2-3; abundance: .; v_gene: TRBV5-1; d_gene: .; CDR3nt: TGCGCCAGCAGCTTGGACGCCCTAGCAGCCGATACGCAGTATTTT; CDR3aa: CASSLDALAADTQYF
j_gene: TRBJ2-3; abundance: .; v_gene: TRBV20-1; d_gene: TRBD2; CDR3nt: TGCAGTGCTAGTGGCGGGAGGGACCCTCACACAGATACGCAGTATTTT; CDR3aa: CSASGGRDPHTDTQYF
j_gene: TRBJ2-7; abundance: .; v_gene: TRBV2; d_gene: .; CDR3nt: TGTGCCAGCAGTGAAGTGTTAGCCTACGAGCAGTACTTC; CDR3aa: CASSEVLAYEQYF
j_gene: TRBJ1-1; abundance: .; v_gene: TRBV30; d_gene: .; CDR3nt: TGTGCCTGGAGTGAGAGGACTGAAGCTTTCTTT; CDR3aa: CAWSERTEAFF
j_gene: TRBJ2-1; abundance: once; v_gene: TRBV7-3; d_gene: TRBD2; CDR3nt: TGTGCCAGCAGCCTTAGCGGGCTATGGGGAAATGAGCAGTTCTTC; CDR3aa: CASSLSGLWGNEQFF
j_gene: TRBJ2-1; abundance: .; v_gene: TRBV3-1/TRBV3-2; d_gene: TRBD2; CDR3nt: TGTGCCAGCAGCCAAGTTAGCGGGAGAACGAATGAGCAGTTCTTC; CDR3aa: CASSQVSGRTNEQFF
j_gene: TRBJ2-1; abundance: .; v_gene: TRBV5-1; d_gene: TRBD1; CDR3nt: TGCGCCAGCAGCTTTCAGGGGGCGGTTTACAATGAGCAGTTCTTC; CDR3aa: CASSFQGAVYNEQFF
j_gene: TRBJ2-5; abundance: .; v_gene: TRBV7-3; d_gene: TRBD2; CDR3nt: TGTGCCAGCAGCTTAGCGGCTAGCGGTCAAGAGACCCAGTACTTC; CDR3aa: CASSLAASGQETQYF
j_gene: TRBJ1-2; abundance: .; v_gene: TRBV28; d_gene: .; CDR3nt: TGTGCCAGCAGTTTACTTGGACAGATTGGCTACACCTTC; CDR3aa: CASSLLGQIGYTF
j_gene: TRBJ1-1; abundance: .; v_gene: TRBV11-2; d_gene: TRBD1; CDR3nt: TGTGCCAGCAGCTTCCGACAGGGGAGTGAAGCTTTCTTT; CDR3aa: CASSFRQGSEAFF
j_gene: TRBJ1-3; abundance: .; v_gene: TRBV3-1/TRBV3-2; d_gene: .; CDR3nt: TGTGCCAGCAGTCAAACTCCCGAGGGTGGAAACACCATATATTTT; CDR3aa: CASSQTPEGGNTIYF
j_gene: TRBJ1-1; abundance: few; v_gene: TRBV7-5; d_gene: .; CDR3nt: TGTGCCAGAAGCTTGGGGTTCGGGGGCACTGAAGCTTTCTTT; CDR3aa: CARSLGFGGTEAFF
j_gene: TRBJ1-1; abundance: .; v_gene: TRBV5-4; d_gene: .; CDR3nt: TGTGCCAGCAGCCCTGCGAGGGGGTTGAACACTGAAGCTTTCTTT; CDR3aa: CASSPARGLNTEAFF
j_gene: TRBJ2-7; abundance: .; v_gene: TRBV5-1; d_gene: TRBD2; CDR3nt: TGCGCCAGCAGCTTAACCTTGACTAGCGGGAGGGACGAGCAGTACTTC; CDR3aa: CASSLTLTSGRDEQYF
j_gene: TRBJ1-1; abundance: .; v_gene: TRBV6-5; d_gene: .; CDR3nt: TGTGCCAGCAGGACGTCGACATCGAACACTGAAGCTTTCTTT; CDR3aa: CASRTSTSNTEAFF
j_gene: TRBJ2-1; abundance: .; v_gene: TRBV12-3/TRBV12-4; d_gene: .; CDR3nt: TGTGCCAGCACCCTAATGGTAGTCTCCGAGCAGTTCTTC; CDR3aa: CASTLMVVSEQFF